One and the same sample provided the 23 T cell receptor beta chains below, sequenced in a study of vaccination effects on CD4 cells after COVID-19. Before sequencing took place, the ViraFEST assay used viral peptide pools to expand antigen-specific CD4+ T cells. Investigators separated out CD4+ T cells once 9 to 11 days of culture had passed. Two-dose vaccination with either BNT162b2 or mRNA-1273 was given to the participants. Generated by immunoSEQ multiplex PCR, the TCRdb table keeps only in-frame clones and is missing some. The profile shows some 70,000 clones, roughly four fifths of them singletons. Their specific antigens are unknown. Material: CD4+ T cells from PBMCs cultured with HCoV-229E spike peptides, obtained after COVID-19 vaccination. All receptors come from a human donor who received a COVID-19 vaccine.

The rearrangement links TRBV27 to TRBJ1-1; perhaps TRBD1 as D (6 bases). Trimming took off 4 bases at V and 5 bases at J, with 8 bases between the two ends. The CDR3 spans 12 residues. From germline, CDR1 is MNHEY and CDR2 SMNVEV (reference sequence). CDR3 in amino acids: CASSSGVTEAFF. In DNA form, the CDR3 reads TGTGCCAGCAGTTCAGGGGTGACTGAAGCTTTCTTT.

This clone has a handful of counts. J is TRBJ1-1 and V is TRBV5-1; D is possibly TRBD1 (5 bases). The CDR3 covers 16 residues. V gave up 0 bases and J gave up 0 bases, with 12 bases separating them. The germline CDR1 and CDR2 sequences are SGHRS and YFSETQ. This CDR3 is CASSLGVGGMNTEAFF. DNA for the CDR3: TGCGCCAGCAGCTTGGGTGTCGGGGGAATGAACACTGAAGCTTTCTTT.

The gene calls are TRBV28 and TRBJ1-3, with D uncertain. The CDR3 totals 16 residues. Between the trimmed V and J ends, which lost 5 bases and 2 bases, there was a span of 16 bases. CDR1 is MDHEN, CDR2 SYDVKM, per germline. The CDR3 spells CASSPTTGSPGNTIYF. The CDR3 coding sequence is TGTGCCAGCAGTCCCACTACGGGGAGTCCTGGAAACACCATATATTTT. The variable domain in full, completed from reference TRBV28 and TRBJ1-3, reads DVKVTQSSRYLVKRTGEKVFLECVQDMDHENMFWYRQDPGLGLRLIYFSYDVKMKEKGDIPEGYSVSREKKERFSLILESASTNQTSMYLCASSPTTGSPGNTIYFGEGSWLTVV.

The chain carries TRBV28 and TRBJ2-7; TRBD1 aligns across 7 bases. Looked up from germline, CDR1 is MDHEN and CDR2 is SYDVKM. V gave up 4 bases and J gave up 3 bases; unmatched junction bases: 18. The CDR3 is made up of 18 amino acids. The CDR3 reads CASSSRDRVRRQGYEQYV. CDR3 nucleotide sequence: TGTGCCAGCAGTTCACGGGATAGGGTTCGGAGACAGGGCTACGAGCAGTACGTC.

This chain connects TRBV20-1 to TRBJ2-3, with a possible D match to TRBD1 (5 bases). This CDR3 spans 11 amino acids. The germline V gene has CDR1 DFQATT and CDR2 SNEGSKA (reference sequence). Trimming pared 3 bases from V and 6 bases from J, leaving 7 bases between. CDR3 sequence reads: CSASKGDTQYF. CDR3 DNA sequence: TGCAGTGCTAGTAAGGGGGATACGCAGTATTTT.

The V call is TRBV5-4, the J call TRBJ1-1, with 7 bases that match TRBD1. From germline, CDR1 is SGHNT and CDR2 YYREEE (reference sequence). After removal of 3 bases from V and 2 bases from J, the junction contained 7 bases not matched to a gene. The CDR3 is 15 amino acids. The CDR3 here is CASSYPGTANTEAFF. In DNA, the CDR3 is TGTGCCAGCAGCTACCCCGGGACAGCTAACACTGAAGCTTTCTTT.

The sample holds a few counts of this clone. This chain joins TRBV4-3 and TRBJ2-3, with 8 bases aligning to TRBD1. The junction had 11 bases not matched to a gene; V was cut back by 5 bases and J by 1 base. The germline V gene has CDR1 LGHNA and CDR2 YSLEER. CDR3 size: 17 residues. The CDR3 spells CASSSQPPGQGTDTQYF. In DNA form, the CDR3 reads TGCGCCAGCAGCTCCCAACCCCCGGGACAGGGCACAGATACGCAGTATTTT.

The chain couples TRBV29-1 to TRBJ2-1; D gene unclear. Germline CDR1 reads SQVTM; CDR2 reads ANQGSEA. The CDR3 spans 13 residues. V was pared by 5 bases and J by 6 bases, with 14 bases between. CDR3 region: CSVRESAGNEQFF. Written as DNA, the CDR3 is TGCAGCGTTCGAGAGTCTGCAGGCAATGAGCAGTTCTTC.

This clone occurred a few times. The V gene is TRBV28, the J gene TRBJ1-2; 7 nucleotides agree with TRBD1. Per the germline V gene, CDR1 is MDHEN and CDR2 is SYDVKM. The CDR3 is 13 amino acids. V shed 6 bases and J 5 bases; nucleotides not matched to a gene: 6. The CDR3 region is CASSRQGGYGYTF. CDR3 DNA: TGTGCCAGCAGCAGACAGGGAGGATATGGCTACACCTTC.

V and J are TRBV15 and TRBJ2-5; TRBD1 is a possible D gene (5 bases). The V gene's germline CDR1 is LNHNV and CDR2 YYDKDF (reference sequence). The CDR3 extends over 15 amino acids. V dropped 3 bases and J dropped 5 bases, with 16 bases sitting between them. CDR3 sequence: CATSSPHGHGETQYF. The CDR3 DNA sequence: TGTGCCACCAGCAGCCCTCATGGACACGGGGAGACCCAGTACTTC.

The rearrangement links TRBV6-5 to TRBJ2-3; no clear D. V gave up 2 bases and J gave up 6 bases, with 9 bases separating them. This CDR3 is built from 13 residues. Germline values: CDR1 MNHEY, CDR2 SVGAGI. The CDR3 loop reads CASSYKVRDTQYF. As DNA, the CDR3 is TGTGCCAGCAGTTACAAAGTAAGGGATACGCAGTATTTT.

The chain links TRBV7-2 to TRBJ2-3; D possibly corresponds to TRBD2 (6 bases). Germline V gene data show CDR1 as SGHTA and CDR2 as FQGNSA. This CDR3 has 16 amino acids. Trimming shortened V by 2 bases and J by 2 bases, and 14 bases separated the two germline ends. The CDR3 nucleotides read TGTGCCAGCAGCTTATTCCCGGGGGTCAACACAGATACGCAGTATTTT. Translated, it gives CASSLFPGVNTDTQYF.

The gene calls are TRBV29-1 and TRBJ2-1, with TRBD1 matching 9 bases. The CDR3 is made up of 13 amino acids. Germline V lookup: CDR1 SQVTM, CDR2 ANQGSEA. Trimming removed 6 bases from V and 9 bases from J; junction bases left unmatched: 9. This CDR3 is CSVGDRGSTEQFF. The CDR3 region has the DNA TGCAGCGTGGGCGACAGGGGGTCGACTGAGCAGTTCTTC.

CDR3: CASSELGSHTQYF. CDR3 coding DNA: TGTGCCAGCAGTGAATTGGGGTCGCATACGCAGTATTTT. The chain uses TRBV25-1 and TRBJ2-3; D is undetermined. Trimming took 1 base from V and 7 from J, leaving 9 bases between them. Germline values: CDR1 MGHDK, CDR2 SYGVNS. This CDR3 contains 13 residues.

V usage is TRBV12-3 or TRBV12-4 and J usage is TRBJ1-1; D unclear. V was trimmed by 2 bases and J by 7 bases, leaving 11 bases between them. CDR3 size: 13 residues. The CDR3 DNA sequence: TGTGCCAGCAGTTTATTGAGAGGCAATGAAGCTTTCTTT. The encoded protein is CASSLLRGNEAFF.

This clone appeared a single time. The V gene is TRBV7-2, the J gene TRBJ2-5; possible D gene TRBD1, 6 bases. Germline V gene sequence: CDR1 SGHTA, CDR2 FQGNSA. There are 13 residues in the CDR3. V was pared by 5 bases and J by 5 bases, with 12 bases between. The CDR3 is CASSRGQTETQYF. The CDR3 DNA is TGTGCCAGCAGCCGGGGACAAACGGAGACCCAGTACTTC. Variable domain in full (rest from reference TRBV7-2 and TRBJ2-5): GAGVSQSPSNKVTEKGKDVELRCDPISGHTALYWYRQSLGQGLEFLIYFQGNSAPDKSGLPSDRFSAERTGGSVSTLTIQRTQQEDSAVYLCASSRGQTETQYFGPGTRLLVL.

The V and J genes are TRBV11-1 and TRBJ1-1; D remains unclear. Looked up from germline, CDR1 is SGHAT and CDR2 is FQDESV (reference sequence). This CDR3 has 14 amino acids. V dropped 1 base and J dropped 6 bases, with 12 bases sitting between them. As DNA, the CDR3 is TGTGCCAGCAGCTTAGTCCCGCTAGCCGCTGAAGCTTTCTTT. Protein sequence: CASSLVPLAAEAFF. Variable domain in full (rest from reference TRBV11-1 and TRBJ1-1): EAEVAQSPRYKITEKSQAVAFWCDPISGHATLYWYRQILGQGPELLVQFQDESVVDDSQLPKDRFSAERLKGVDSTLKIQPAELGDSAMYLCASSLVPLAAEAFFGQGTRLTVV.

V is TRBV2 and J is TRBJ1-2; possible D gene TRBD1, 6 bases. V was shortened by 5 bases and J by 4 bases, with 17 bases between the two germline ends. The length of the CDR3 is 15 residues. CDR1 and CDR2 from the germline V gene are SNHLY and FYNNEI. CDR3 bases: TGTGCCAGCAGTCCCTACAGGGAAATTCCCTATGGCTACACCTTC. As protein: CASSPYREIPYGYTF.

The V call is TRBV9, the J call TRBJ1-1; perhaps TRBD1 as D (6 bases). CDR1 is SGDLS and CDR2 is YYNGEE in the germline V gene. CDR3 length equals 13 residues. V was pared by 3 bases and J by 11 bases, with 17 bases between. CDR3: CASSARGQMAAFF. CDR3 coding DNA: TGTGCCAGCAGCGCCAGGGGCCAAATGGCTGCTTTCTTT.

The chain couples TRBV6-2 or TRBV6-3 to TRBJ1-5; perhaps TRBD1 as D (5 bases). Germline V lookup: CDR1 MNHEY, CDR2 SVGEGT. Trimming removed 6 bases from V and 1 base from J, with 16 bases in between. The CDR3 contains 16 residues. CDR3 loop: CASRPGDVTSNQPQHF. DNA for the CDR3: TGTGCCAGCAGACCTGGGGACGTAACAAGCAATCAGCCCCAGCATTTT.

The V call is TRBV7-2, the J call TRBJ1-4; D is uncertain. Germline CDR1 and CDR2: SGHTA and FQGNSA. This CDR3 has 13 amino acids. V lost 7 bases, J lost 8 bases, and 14 bases lay in between. The CDR3 DNA is TGTGCCAGCACCCTCGAGGGTGGAGAAAAACTGTTTTTT. This gives the protein CASTLEGGEKLFF. Full variable domain (missing parts from reference TRBV7-2 and TRBJ1-4): GAGVSQSPSNKVTEKGKDVELRCDPISGHTALYWYRQSLGQGLEFLIYFQGNSAPDKSGLPSDRFSAERTGGSVSTLTIQRTQQEDSAVYLCASTLEGGEKLFFGSGTQLSVL.

The chain uses TRBV5-6 and TRBJ2-3; D unresolved. CDR1 SGHDT and CDR2 YYEEEE come from the germline V gene. The CDR3 is made up of 12 amino acids. With 5 bases removed from V and 2 bases from J, the gap between germline ends came to 6 bases. CDR3 DNA sequence: TGTGCCAGCAGAGCCAACACAGATACGCAGTATTTT. Translated, it gives CASRANTDTQYF.

The J gene is TRBJ1-3, the V gene TRBV2; D might be TRBD1 (5 bases). The CDR3 runs 15 residues. Trimming took off 6 bases at V and 0 bases at J, with 12 bases between the two ends. Germline V gives CDR1 SNHLY, CDR2 FYNNEI. The CDR3 loop is CASRIQGSSGNTIYF. CDR3 sequence (DNA): TGTGCCAGCAGAATTCAGGGCAGCTCTGGAAACACCATATATTTT.